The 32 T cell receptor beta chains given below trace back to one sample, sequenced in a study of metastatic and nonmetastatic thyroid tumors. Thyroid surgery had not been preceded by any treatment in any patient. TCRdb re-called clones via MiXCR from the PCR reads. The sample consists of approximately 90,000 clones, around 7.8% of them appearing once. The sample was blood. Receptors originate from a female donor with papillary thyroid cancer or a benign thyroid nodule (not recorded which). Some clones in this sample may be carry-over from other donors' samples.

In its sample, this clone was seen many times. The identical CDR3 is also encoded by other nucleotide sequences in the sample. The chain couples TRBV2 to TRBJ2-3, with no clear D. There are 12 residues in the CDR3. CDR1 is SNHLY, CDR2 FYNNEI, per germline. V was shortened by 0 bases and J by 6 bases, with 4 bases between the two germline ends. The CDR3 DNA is TGTGCCAGCAGTGAAGCGGGGGATACGCAGTATTTT. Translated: CASSEAGDTQYF.

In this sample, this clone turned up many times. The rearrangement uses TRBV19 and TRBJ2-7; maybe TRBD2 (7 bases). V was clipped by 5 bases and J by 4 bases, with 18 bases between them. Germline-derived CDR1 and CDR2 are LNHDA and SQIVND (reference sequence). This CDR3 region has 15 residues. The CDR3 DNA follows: TGTGCCAGTAGTCCCGGTGGGGGGGCCGTTTACGAGCAGTACTTC. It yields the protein CASSPGGGAVYEQYF.

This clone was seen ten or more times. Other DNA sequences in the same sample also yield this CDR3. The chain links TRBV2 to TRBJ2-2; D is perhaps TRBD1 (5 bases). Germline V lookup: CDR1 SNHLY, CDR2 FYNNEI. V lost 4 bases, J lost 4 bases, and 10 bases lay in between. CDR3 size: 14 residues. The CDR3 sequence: CASSVQGTTGELFF. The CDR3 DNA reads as TGTGCCAGCAGTGTTCAGGGAACCACCGGGGAGCTGTTTTTT. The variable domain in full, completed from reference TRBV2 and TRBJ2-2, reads EPEVTQTPSHQVTQMGQEVILRCVPISNHLYFYWYRQILGQKVEFLVSFYNNEISEKSEIFDDQFSVERPDGSNFTLKIRSTKLEDSAMYFCASSVQGTTGELFFGEGSRLTVL.

DNA for the CDR3: TGTGCCAGCCAATCGTACAGGGGTCCCTACGAGCAGTACTTC. Encoded protein: CASQSYRGPYEQYF. V is TRBV6-1 and J is TRBJ2-7; 7 nucleotides align to TRBD1. V shed 8 bases, J shed 2 bases, and the junction held 9 bases outside the gene matches. The germline CDR1 and CDR2 sequences are MNHNS and SASEGT. This CDR3 is built from 14 residues.

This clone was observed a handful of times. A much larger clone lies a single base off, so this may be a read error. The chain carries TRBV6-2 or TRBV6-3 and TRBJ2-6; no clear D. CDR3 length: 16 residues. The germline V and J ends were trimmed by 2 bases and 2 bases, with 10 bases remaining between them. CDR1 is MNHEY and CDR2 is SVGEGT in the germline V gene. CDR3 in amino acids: CASSYRSGTGANVLTF. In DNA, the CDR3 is TGTGCCAGCAGTTACCGGAGTGGGACTGGGGCCAACGTCCTGACTTTC.

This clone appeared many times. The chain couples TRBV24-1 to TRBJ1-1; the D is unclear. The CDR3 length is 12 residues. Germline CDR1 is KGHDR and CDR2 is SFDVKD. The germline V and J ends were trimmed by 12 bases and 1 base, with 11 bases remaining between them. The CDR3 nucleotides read TGTGCCGGACGTCCAGAGAACACTGAAGCTTTCTTT. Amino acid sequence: CAGRPENTEAFF.

The CDR3 spells CAWRAYNEQFF. The CDR3 nucleotides are TGTGCCTGGAGGGCCTACAATGAGCAGTTCTTC. The rearrangement uses TRBV30 and TRBJ2-1; D not certain. Germline-derived CDR1 and CDR2 are GTSNPN and SVGIG (reference sequence). Trimming left V 3 bases short and J 2 bases short, with 2 bases between. The CDR3 loop spans 11 amino acids.

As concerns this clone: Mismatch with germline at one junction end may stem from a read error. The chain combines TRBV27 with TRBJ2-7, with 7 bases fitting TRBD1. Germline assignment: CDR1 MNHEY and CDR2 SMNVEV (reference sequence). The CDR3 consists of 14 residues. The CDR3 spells CASRSIDRAYGQYF. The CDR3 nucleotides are TGCGCCAGCAGAAGTATAGACAGGGCCTACGGTCAGTACTTC.

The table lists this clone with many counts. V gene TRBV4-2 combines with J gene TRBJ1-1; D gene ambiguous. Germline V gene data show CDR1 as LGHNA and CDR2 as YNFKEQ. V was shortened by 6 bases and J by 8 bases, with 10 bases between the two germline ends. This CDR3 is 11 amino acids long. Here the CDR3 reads CASSLNGEAFF. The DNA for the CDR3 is TGTGCCAGCAGTCTGAATGGGGAAGCTTTCTTT.

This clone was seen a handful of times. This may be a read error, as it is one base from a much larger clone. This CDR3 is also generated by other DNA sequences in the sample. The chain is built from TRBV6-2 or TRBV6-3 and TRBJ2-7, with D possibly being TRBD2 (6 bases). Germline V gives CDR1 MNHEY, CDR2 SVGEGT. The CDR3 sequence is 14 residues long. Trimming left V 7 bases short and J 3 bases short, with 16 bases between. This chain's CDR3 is CASKVGQGGYEQYF. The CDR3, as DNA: TGTGCCAGCAAGGTCGGTCAGGGAGGCTACGAGCAGTACTTC.

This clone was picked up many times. CDR3 sequence (DNA): TGTGCCAGCAGCTTAGACCCCTCAAAACTGTTTTTT. Translation: CASSLDPSKLFF. The rearrangement links TRBV7-9 to TRBJ1-4; D unclear. Trimming stripped 1 base from V and 10 bases from J, with 7 bases between. From germline, CDR1 is SEHNR and CDR2 FQNEAQ (reference sequence). The CDR3 length is 12 residues. Supplemented by reference TRBV7-9 and TRBJ1-4, the full variable domain reads DTGVSQNPRHKITKRGQNVTFRCDPISEHNRLYWYRQTLGQGPEFLTYFQNEAQLEKSRLLSDRFSAERPKGSFSTLEIQRTEQGDSAMYLCASSLDPSKLFFGSGTQLSVL.

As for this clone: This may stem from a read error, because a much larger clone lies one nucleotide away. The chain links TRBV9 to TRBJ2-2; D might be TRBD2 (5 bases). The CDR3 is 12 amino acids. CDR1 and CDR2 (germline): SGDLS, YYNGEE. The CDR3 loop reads CASSFYTGELSF. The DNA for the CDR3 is TGTGCCAGCAGCTTTTACACCGGGGAGCTGTCTTTT.

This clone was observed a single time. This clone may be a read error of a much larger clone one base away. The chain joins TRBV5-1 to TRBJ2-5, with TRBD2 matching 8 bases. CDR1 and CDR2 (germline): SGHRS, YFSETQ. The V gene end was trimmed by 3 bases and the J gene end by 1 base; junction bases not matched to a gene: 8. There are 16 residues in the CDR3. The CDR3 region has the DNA TGCGCCAGCAGCTGGGGGGATAGCGGGGTCCAAGAGACCCAGTACTTC. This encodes CASSWGDSGVQETQYF.

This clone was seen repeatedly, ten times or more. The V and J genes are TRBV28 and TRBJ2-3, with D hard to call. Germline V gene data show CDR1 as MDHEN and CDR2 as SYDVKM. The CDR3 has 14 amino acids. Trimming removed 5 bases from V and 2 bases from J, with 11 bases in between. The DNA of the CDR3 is TGTGCCAGCAGTAGGGTGGGATCCACAGATACGCAGTATTTT. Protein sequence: CASSRVGSTDTQYF.

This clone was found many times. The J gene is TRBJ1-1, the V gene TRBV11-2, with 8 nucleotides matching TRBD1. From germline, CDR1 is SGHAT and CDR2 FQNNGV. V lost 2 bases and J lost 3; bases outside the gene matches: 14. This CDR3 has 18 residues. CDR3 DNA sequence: TGTGCCAGCAGCTTAATCTTACTCCTCAGGGGGCGAGACACTGAAGCTTTCTTT. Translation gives CASSLILLLRGRDTEAFF.

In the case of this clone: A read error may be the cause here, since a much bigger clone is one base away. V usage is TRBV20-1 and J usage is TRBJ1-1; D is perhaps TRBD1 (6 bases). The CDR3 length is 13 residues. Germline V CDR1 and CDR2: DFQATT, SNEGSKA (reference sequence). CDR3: CSASRQGNTEDFF. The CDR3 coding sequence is TGCAGTGCTAGTCGGCAGGGGAACACTGAAGATTTCTTT.

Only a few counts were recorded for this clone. The CDR3 region is CAISRGTADTEAFF. The CDR3 nucleotides are TGTGCCATCAGTAGAGGGACAGCGGACACTGAAGCTTTCTTT. The V and J genes are TRBV10-3 and TRBJ1-1; TRBD1 aligns across 7 bases. The V and J ends lost 5 bases and 3 bases, in that order; junction bases with no gene match: 6. Germline CDR1 reads ENHRY; CDR2 reads SYGVKD. The length of the CDR3 is 14 residues.

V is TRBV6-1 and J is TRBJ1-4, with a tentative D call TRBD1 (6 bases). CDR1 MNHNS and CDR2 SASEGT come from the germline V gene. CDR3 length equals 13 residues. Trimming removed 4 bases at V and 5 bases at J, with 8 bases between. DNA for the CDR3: TGTGCCAGCAGTGGTACAGGGAATGAAAAACTGTTTTTT. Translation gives CASSGTGNEKLFF.

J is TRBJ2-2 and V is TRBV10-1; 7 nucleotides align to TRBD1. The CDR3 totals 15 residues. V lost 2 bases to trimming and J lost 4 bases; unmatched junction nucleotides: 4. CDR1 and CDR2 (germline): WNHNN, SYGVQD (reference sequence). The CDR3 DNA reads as TGCGCCAGCAGTGAGAGCAGGGGGAGCACCGGGGAGCTGTTTTTT. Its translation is CASSESRGSTGELFF.

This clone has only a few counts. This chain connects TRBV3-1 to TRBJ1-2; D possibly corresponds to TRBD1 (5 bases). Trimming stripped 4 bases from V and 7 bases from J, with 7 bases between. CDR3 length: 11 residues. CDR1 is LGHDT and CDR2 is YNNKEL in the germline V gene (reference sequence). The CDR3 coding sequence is TGTGCCAGCAGCCTGGACACTGGCTACACCTTC. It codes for CASSLDTGYTF.

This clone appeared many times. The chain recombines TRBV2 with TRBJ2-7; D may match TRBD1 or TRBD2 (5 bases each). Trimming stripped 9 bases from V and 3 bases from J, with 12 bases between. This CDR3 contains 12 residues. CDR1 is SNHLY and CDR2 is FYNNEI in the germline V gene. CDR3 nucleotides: TGTGCCAGTGGCAGGGACCTCTACGAGCAGTACTTC. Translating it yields CASGRDLYEQYF.

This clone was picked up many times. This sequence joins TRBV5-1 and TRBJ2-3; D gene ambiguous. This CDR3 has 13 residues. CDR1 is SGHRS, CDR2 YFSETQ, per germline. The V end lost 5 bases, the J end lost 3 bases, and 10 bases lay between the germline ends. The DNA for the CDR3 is TGCGCCAGCAGGCCCGCACGGACAGATACGCAGTATTTT. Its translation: CASRPARTDTQYF.

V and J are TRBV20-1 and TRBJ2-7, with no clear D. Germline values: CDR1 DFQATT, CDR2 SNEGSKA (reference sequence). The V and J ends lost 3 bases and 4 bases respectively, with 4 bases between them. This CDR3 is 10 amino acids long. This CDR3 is CSASTYEQYF. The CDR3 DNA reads TGCAGTGCTAGTACGTACGAGCAGTACTTC.

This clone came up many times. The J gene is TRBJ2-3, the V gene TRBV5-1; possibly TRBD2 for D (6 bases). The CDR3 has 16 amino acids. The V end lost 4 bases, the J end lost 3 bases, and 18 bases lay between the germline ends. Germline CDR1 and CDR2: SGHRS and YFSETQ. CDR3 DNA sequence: TGCGCCAGCAGCCTGGCCGCGGGGTCCGAGACAGATACGCAGTATTTT. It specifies CASSLAAGSETDTQYF.

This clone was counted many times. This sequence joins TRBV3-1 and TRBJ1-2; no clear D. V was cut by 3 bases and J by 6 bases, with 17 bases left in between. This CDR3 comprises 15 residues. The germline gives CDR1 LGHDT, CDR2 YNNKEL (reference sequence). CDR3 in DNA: TGTGCCAGCAGCCACCCTAGCGGAGGGCACGATGGCTACACCTTC. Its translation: CASSHPSGGHDGYTF.

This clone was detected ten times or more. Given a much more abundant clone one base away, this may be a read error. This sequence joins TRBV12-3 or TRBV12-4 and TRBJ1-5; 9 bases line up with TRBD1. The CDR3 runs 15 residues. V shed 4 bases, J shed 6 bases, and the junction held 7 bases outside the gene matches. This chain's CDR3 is CASSSGQGRLQPQHF. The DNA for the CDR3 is TGTGCCAGCAGTTCGGGACAGGGTCGTCTTCAGCCCCAGCATTTT.

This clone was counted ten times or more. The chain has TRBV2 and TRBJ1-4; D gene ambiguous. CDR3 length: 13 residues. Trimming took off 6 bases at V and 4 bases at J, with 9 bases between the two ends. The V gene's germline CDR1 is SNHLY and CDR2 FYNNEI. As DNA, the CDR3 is TGTGCCAGCAGCGCTGACCTTAATGAAAAACTGTTTTTT. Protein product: CASSADLNEKLFF.

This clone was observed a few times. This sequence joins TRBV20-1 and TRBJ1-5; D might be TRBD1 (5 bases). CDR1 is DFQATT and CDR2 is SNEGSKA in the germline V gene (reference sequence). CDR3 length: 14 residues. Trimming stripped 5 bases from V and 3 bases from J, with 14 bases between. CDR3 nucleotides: TGCAGTGCTTTGGGGCCTAATTCCAATCAGCCCCAGCATTTT. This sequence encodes CSALGPNSNQPQHF.

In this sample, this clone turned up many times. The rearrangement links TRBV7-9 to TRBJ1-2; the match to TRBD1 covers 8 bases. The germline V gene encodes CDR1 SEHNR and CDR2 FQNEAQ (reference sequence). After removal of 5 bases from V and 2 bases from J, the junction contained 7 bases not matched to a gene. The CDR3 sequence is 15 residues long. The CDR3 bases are TGTGCCAGCAGCCCTAGACAGGGGCTAAACTATGGCTACACCTTC. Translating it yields CASSPRQGLNYGYTF.

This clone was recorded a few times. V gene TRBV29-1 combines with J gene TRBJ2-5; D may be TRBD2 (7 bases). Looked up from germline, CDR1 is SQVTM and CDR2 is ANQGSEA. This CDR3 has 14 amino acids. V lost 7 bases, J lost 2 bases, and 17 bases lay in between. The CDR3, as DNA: TGCAGCGCTACGGGGGGCGCAACACAAGAGACCCAGTACTTC. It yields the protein CSATGGATQETQYF. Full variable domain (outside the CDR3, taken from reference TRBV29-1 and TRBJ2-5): SAVISQKPSRDICQRGTSLTIQCQVDSQVTMMFWYRQQPGQSLTLIATANQGSEATYESGFVIDKFPISRPNLTFSTLTVSNMSPEDSSIYLCSATGGATQETQYFGPGTRLLVL.

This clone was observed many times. The CDR3 nucleotides read TGTGCCATCCGGGGGACAAGTGGTCAGCCCCAGCATTTT. This encodes CAIRGTSGQPQHF. The chain has TRBV28 and TRBJ1-5, with a tentative D call TRBD1 (6 bases). Germline values: CDR1 MDHEN, CDR2 SYDVKM. The CDR3 is 13 residues long. V lost 10 bases and J lost 6, with 16 bases in between. The full variable domain, rest sourced from reference TRBV28 and TRBJ1-5, is DVKVTQSSRYLVKRTGEKVFLECVQDMDHENMFWYRQDPGLGLRLIYFSYDVKMKEKGDIPEGYSVSREKKERFSLILESASTNQTSMYLCAIRGTSGQPQHFGDGTRLSIL.

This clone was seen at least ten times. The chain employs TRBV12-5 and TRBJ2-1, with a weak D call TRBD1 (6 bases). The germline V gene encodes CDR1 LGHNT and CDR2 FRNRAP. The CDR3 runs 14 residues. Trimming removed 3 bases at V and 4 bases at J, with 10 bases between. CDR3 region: CASGFEGHYNEQFF. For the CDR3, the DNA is TGTGCTAGTGGTTTCGAGGGACATTACAATGAGCAGTTCTTC.